This T cell receptor beta chain was recorded in a study of cytomegalovirus exposure and HLA in healthy donors. Remarks on this clone: Its specificity is unknown.

Study findings and constraints: Most of the CMV-associated TCR beta chains (in a later analysis) appeared to be HLA-restricted.

The PCR contained 60 Vbeta and 13 Jbeta primers. Repertoires were generated with immunoSEQ multiplex PCR, while TCRdb's copy carries only in-frame clones and drops some. The sample contains some 120,000 clones, under 85% of which appear only once. The source of this sequence is a woman between 45 and 65 years old in good health and CMV-seropositive. The sample was PBMCs.

CDR3 sequence reads: CASSFSGEGGNEQYF. The CDR3 DNA follows: TGTGCCAGTTCCTTCTCCGGGGAAGGGGGTAACGAGCAGTACTTC. V and J are TRBV6-6 and TRBJ2-5; D is possibly TRBD1 (6 bases). The end of the DNA fits TRBJ2-7 better, so the J call may be wrong. CDR3 size: 15 residues. Germline lookup yields CDR1 MNHNY and CDR2 SVGAGI (reference sequence).